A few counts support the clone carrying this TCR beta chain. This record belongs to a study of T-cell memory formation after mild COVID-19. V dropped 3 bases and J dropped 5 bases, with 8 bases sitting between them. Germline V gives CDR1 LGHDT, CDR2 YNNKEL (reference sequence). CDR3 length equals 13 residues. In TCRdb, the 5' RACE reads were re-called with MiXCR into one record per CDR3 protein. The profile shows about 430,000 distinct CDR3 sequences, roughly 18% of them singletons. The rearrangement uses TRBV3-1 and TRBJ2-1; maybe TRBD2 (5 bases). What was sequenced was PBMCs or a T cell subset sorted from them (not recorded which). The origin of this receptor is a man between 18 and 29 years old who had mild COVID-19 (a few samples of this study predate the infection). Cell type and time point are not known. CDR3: CASSHPGNNEQFF. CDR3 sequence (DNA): TGTGCCAGCAGCCACCCGGGGAACAATGAGCAGTTCTTC.